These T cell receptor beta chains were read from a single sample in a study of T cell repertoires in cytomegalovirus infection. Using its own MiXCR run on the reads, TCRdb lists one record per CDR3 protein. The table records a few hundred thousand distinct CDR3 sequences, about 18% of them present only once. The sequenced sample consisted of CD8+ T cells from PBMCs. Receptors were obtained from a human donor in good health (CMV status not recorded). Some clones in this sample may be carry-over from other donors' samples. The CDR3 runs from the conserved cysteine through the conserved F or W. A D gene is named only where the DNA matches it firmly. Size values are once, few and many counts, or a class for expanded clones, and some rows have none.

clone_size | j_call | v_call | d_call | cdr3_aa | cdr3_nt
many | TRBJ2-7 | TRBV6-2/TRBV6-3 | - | CASSYGLWTSPADEQYF | TGTGCCAGCAGTTACGGGCTCTGGACCTCCCCGGCGGACGAGCAGTACTTC
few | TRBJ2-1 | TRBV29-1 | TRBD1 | CSGEDRDDYNEQFF | TGCAGCGGGGAGGACAGGGACGATTACAATGAGCAGTTCTTC
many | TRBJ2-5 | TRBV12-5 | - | CASGLLAGTPQETQYF | TGTGCTAGTGGTTTGTTGGCGGGGACCCCCCAAGAGACCCAGTACTTC
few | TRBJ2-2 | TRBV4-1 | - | CASSLRRRVNPSNTGELFF | TGCGCCAGCAGCCTTCGCCGGCGGGTGAACCCATCGAACACCGGGGAGCTGTTTTTT
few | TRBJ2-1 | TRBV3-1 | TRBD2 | CASSQDLGGEFSYNEQFF | TGTGCCAGCAGCCAAGATCTCGGGGGGGAGTTCTCCTACAATGAGCAGTTCTTC
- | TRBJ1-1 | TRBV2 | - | CATLTGDTEAFF | TGTGCCACCTTGACCGGGGACACTGAAGCTTTCTTT
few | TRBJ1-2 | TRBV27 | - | CASSLSGPNYGYTF | TGTGCCAGCAGTTTATCGGGACCTAACTATGGCTACACCTTC
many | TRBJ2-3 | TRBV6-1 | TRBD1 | CASNEWDRRIDSTDTQYF | TGTGCCAGCAACGAGTGGGACAGGCGGATTGATAGCACAGATACGCAGTATTTT
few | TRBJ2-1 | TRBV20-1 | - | CSARNSSYNEQFF | TGCAGTGCTAGAAATAGCTCCTACAATGAGCAGTTCTTC
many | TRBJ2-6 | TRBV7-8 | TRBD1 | CASSFSRDSSSGANVLTF | TGTGCCAGCAGCTTTAGCCGGGACAGTAGCTCTGGGGCCAACGTCCTGACTTTC
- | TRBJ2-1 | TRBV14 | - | CASSHLGLASYNEQFF | TGTGCCAGCAGCCACTTGGGGCTAGCGAGCTACAATGAGCAGTTCTTC
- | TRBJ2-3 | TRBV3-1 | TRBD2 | CASSRALAGSTDTQYF | TGTGCCAGCAGTCGAGCACTAGCGGGAAGCACAGATACGCAGTATTTT
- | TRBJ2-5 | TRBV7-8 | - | CASSLGGGAGESQYF | TGTGCCAGCAGCTTAGGAGGGGGGGCCGGCGAGTCCCAGTACTTC
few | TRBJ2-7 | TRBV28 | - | CASSPLDSPSSSYEQYF | TGTGCCAGCAGTCCGTTGGACAGCCCCTCAAGCTCCTACGAGCAGTACTTC
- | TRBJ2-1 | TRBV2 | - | CASSEWGEPTLYEQFF | TGTGCCAGCAGTGAATGGGGAGAACCGACGCTCTATGAGCAGTTCTTC
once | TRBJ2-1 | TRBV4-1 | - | CASSQDGEEQFF | TGCGCCAGCAGCCAAGACGGAGAAGAGCAGTTCTTC
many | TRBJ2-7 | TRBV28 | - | CASSSFTFGGAAYEQYF | TGTGCCAGCAGTTCTTTTACCTTTGGCGGGGCTGCCTACGAGCAGTACTTC
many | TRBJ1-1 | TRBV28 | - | CASNGGGTEAFF | TGTGCCAGCAATGGAGGAGGCACTGAAGCTTTCTTT
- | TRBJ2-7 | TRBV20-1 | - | CSARDHEGTYEQYF | TGCAGTGCTAGAGATCATGAGGGGACCTACGAGCAGTACTTC
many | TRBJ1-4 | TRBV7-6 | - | CASSPSADLNEKLFF | TGTGCCAGCAGCCCCTCGGCGGACCTTAATGAAAAACTGTTTTTT
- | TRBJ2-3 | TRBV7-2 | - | CASSLAASTDTQYF | TGTGCCAGCAGCTTAGCGGCAAGCACAGATACGCAGTATTTT
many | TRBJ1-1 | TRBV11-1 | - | CASSLVGLNTEAFF | TGTGCCAGCAGCTTAGTTGGACTGAACACTGAAGCTTTCTTT
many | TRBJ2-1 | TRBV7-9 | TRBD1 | CASSSPGQGATTLGSYNEQFF | TGTGCCAGCAGCTCACCCGGTCAGGGGGCAACTACACTGGGATCCTACAATGAGCAGTTCTTC
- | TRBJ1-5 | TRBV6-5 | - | CASSYYRNQPQHF | TGTGCCAGCAGTTACTACCGGAACCAGCCCCAGCATTTT
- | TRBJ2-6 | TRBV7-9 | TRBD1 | CASISRDRGSSGANVLTF | TGTGCCAGCATCTCCCGGGACAGGGGGTCCTCTGGGGCCAACGTCCTGACTTTC
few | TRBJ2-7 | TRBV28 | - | CASSFPRGPSYEQYF | TGTGCCAGCAGTTTTCCCCGGGGCCCGTCCTACGAGCAGTACTTC
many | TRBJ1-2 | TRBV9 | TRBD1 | CASSVTDRADYGYTF | TGTGCCAGCAGCGTTACTGACAGGGCGGACTATGGCTACACCTTC
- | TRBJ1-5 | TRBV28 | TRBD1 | CASSPPRGQTNQPQHF | TGTGCCAGCAGCCCTCCGAGGGGGCAGACCAATCAGCCCCAGCATTTT
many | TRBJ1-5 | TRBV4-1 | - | CASSLRGPGISGNQPQHF | TGCGCCAGCAGCCTCCGAGGGCCAGGGATTTCTGGCAATCAGCCCCAGCATTTT
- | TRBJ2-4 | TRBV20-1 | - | CSARSRLAKNIQYF | TGCAGTGCTAGGTCACGGCTAGCCAAAAACATTCAGTACTTC
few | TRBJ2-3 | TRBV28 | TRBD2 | CASNPILGLKADTQYF | TGTGCCAGCAACCCAATACTGGGACTAAAAGCAGATACGCAGTATTTT
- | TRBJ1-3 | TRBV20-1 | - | CSARDPESSGNTIYF | TGCAGTGCTAGAGATCCGGAGAGCTCTGGAAACACCATATATTTT
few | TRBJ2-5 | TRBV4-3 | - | CASSLSKGYLQETQYF | TGCGCCAGCAGCCTATCCAAGGGGTACCTCCAAGAGACCCAGTACTTC
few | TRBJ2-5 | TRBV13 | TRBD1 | CASSVWGQDGVTQYF | TGTGCCAGCAGCGTTTGGGGACAGGACGGGGTGACCCAGTACTTC
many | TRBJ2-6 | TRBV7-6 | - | CASSLKPRSNSGANVLTF | TGTGCCAGCAGCTTAAAACCCAGGTCAAACTCTGGGGCCAACGTCCTGACTTTC
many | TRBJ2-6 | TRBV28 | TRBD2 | CASSGGGLSGANVLTF | TGTGCCAGCTCGGGCGGGGGGCTCTCTGGGGCCAACGTCCTGACTTTC
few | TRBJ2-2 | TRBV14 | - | CASSQDAGTFAGELFF | TGTGCCAGCAGCCAAGACGCGGGGACGTTTGCCGGGGAGCTGTTTTTT
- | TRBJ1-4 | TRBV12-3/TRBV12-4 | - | CASSLFPGASNEKLFF | TGTGCCAGCAGCTTATTCCCAGGGGCGTCTAATGAAAAACTGTTTTTT
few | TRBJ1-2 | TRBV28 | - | CASSSRRNYGYTF | TGTGCCAGCAGTTCAAGACGGAACTATGGCTACACCTTC
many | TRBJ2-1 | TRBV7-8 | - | CASSLVSNNEQFF | TGTGCCAGCAGCTTAGTTTCCAACAATGAGCAGTTCTTC
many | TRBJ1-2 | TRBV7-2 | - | CASSSGIPGYTF | TGTGCCAGCAGCTCGGGGATCCCTGGCTACACCTTC
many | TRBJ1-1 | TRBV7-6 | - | CASSSSTGTEAFF | TGTGCCAGCAGCTCTTCAACAGGGACTGAAGCTTTCTTT
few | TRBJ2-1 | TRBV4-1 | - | CASSHRRSASYNEQFF | TGCGCCAGCAGCCACCGCAGGTCGGCCTCCTACAATGAGCAGTTCTTC
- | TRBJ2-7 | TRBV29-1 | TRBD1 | CSVEETGTYEQYF | TGCAGCGTGGAGGAGACAGGGACCTACGAGCAGTACTTC
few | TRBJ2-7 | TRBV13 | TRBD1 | CASSLAGQGNYEQYF | TGTGCCAGCAGCTTAGCGGGACAGGGAAACTACGAGCAGTACTTC
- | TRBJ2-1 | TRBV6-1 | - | CASRADSGYNEQFF | TGTGCCAGCCGAGCTGATTCGGGGTACAATGAGCAGTTCTTC
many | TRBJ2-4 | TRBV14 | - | CASSQGDYRRIAKNIQYF | TGTGCCAGCAGCCAAGGAGACTACCGAAGAATAGCCAAAAACATTCAGTACTTC
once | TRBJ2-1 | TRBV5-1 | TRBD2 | CASSLEGLAGGLLEQFF | TGCGCCAGCAGCTTGGAGGGACTAGCGGGGGGCCTCCTCGAGCAGTTCTTC
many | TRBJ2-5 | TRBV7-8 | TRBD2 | CASSLVNTGTSGLTQETQYF | TGTGCCAGCAGCTTAGTCAACACCGGGACTAGCGGGCTTACTCAAGAGACCCAGTACTTC
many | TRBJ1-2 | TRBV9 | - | CASSVTGKNGYTF | TGTGCCAGCAGCGTGACAGGAAAGAATGGCTACACCTTC
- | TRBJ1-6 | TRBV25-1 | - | CASNLGSSYNSPLHF | TGTGCCAGCAATTTGGGAAGCTCCTATAATTCACCCCTCCACTTT